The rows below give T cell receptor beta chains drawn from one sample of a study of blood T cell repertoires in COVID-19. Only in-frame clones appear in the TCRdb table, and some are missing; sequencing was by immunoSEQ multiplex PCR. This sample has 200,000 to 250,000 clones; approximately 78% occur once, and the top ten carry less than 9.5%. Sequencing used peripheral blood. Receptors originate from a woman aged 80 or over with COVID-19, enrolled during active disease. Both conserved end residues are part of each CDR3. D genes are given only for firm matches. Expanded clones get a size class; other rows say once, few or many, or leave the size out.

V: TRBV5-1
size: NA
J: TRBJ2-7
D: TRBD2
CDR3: CASKGTSGSPGEQYF
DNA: TGCGCCAGCAAAGGGACTAGCGGGAGCCCGGGCGAGCAGTACTTC

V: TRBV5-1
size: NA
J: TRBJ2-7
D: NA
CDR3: CASSPNGPGAGYEQYF
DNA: TGCGCCAGCAGCCCCAACGGTCCAGGGGCAGGGTACGAGCAGTACTTC

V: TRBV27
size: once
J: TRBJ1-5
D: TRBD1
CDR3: CASSLGTGGDQPQHF
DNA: TGTGCCAGCAGTTTAGGGACAGGGGGCGATCAGCCCCAGCATTTT

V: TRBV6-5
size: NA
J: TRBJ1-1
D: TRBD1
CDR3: CASRRGQGAHAFF
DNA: TGTGCCAGCAGGAGGGGACAGGGGGCGCATGCTTTCTTT

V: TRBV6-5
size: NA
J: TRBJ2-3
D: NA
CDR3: CASSRDTRGTDTQYF
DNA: TGTGCCAGCAGTCGGGACACCCGAGGTACGGATACGCAGTATTTT

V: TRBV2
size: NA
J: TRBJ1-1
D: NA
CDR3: CASSATGYTEAFF
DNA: TGTGCCAGCAGTGCGACGGGGTACACTGAAGCTTTCTTT

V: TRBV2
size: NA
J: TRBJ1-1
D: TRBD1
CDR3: CASRTGQLYTEAFF
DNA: TGTGCCAGCAGGACGGGACAGCTATACACTGAAGCTTTCTTT

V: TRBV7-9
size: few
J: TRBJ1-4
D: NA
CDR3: CASSSRVLAGEKLFF
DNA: TGTGCCAGCAGCTCTAGGGTCCTGGCGGGTGAAAAACTGTTTTTT

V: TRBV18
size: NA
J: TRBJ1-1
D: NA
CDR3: CASSLAVNTEAFF
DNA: TGTGCCAGCTCACTAGCCGTGAACACTGAAGCTTTCTTT

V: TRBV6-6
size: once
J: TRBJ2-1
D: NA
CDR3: CASSFKQGHEQFF
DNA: TGTGCCAGCAGTTTTAAACAGGGCCATGAGCAGTTCTTC

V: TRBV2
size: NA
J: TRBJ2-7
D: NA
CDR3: CASSERQVSSYEQYF
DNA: TGTGCCAGCAGTGAAAGACAGGTCAGCTCCTACGAGCAGTACTTC

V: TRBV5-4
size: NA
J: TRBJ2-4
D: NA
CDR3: CASSPGGVGKNIQYF
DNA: TGTGCCAGCAGCCCGGGCGGGGTGGGCAAAAACATTCAGTACTTC

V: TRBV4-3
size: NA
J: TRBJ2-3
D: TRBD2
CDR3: CASSHVTSGGGDTQYF
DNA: TGCGCCAGCAGCCACGTAACTAGCGGGGGGGGAGATACGCAGTATTTT

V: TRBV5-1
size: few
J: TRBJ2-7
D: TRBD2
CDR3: CASSFVGTSEDLRGQYF
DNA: TGCGCCAGCAGCTTCGTCGGGACTAGCGAGGACCTACGAGGGCAGTACTTC

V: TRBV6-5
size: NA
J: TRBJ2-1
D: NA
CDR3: CASSQGREQFF
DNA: TGTGCCAGCAGTCAGGGGAGAGAGCAGTTCTTC

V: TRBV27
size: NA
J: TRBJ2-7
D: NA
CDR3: CASSNGGRAYEQYF
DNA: TGTGCCAGCAGTAACGGGGGGCGAGCCTACGAGCAGTACTTC

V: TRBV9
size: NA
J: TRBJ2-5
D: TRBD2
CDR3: CASSVAALAGGPGQETQYF
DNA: TGTGCCAGCAGCGTAGCAGCCCTAGCGGGAGGGCCGGGTCAAGAGACCCAGTACTTC

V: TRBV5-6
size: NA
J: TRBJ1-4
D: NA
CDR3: CASSLRPGVEKLFF
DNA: TGTGCCAGCAGCTTGAGGCCAGGGGTTGAAAAACTGTTTTTT

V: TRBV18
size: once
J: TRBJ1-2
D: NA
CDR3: CASSPDTPNYGYTF
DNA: TGTGCCAGCTCACCTGATACACCCAACTATGGCTACACCTTC

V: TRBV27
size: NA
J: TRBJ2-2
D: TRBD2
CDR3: CASSRRTSGRIAGELFF
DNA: TGTGCCAGCAGTAGAAGGACTAGCGGGAGGATTGCCGGGGAGCTGTTTTTT

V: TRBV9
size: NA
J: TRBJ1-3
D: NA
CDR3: CASSVEGRSGNTIYF
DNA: TGTGCCAGCAGCGTAGAGGGGCGGAGTGGAAACACCATATATTTT

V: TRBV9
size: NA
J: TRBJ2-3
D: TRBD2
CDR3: CASSVSGTSTDTQYF
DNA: TGTGCCAGCAGCGTAAGCGGGACCAGCACAGATACGCAGTATTTT

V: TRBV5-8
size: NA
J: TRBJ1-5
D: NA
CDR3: CASSLTGQPQHF
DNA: TGTGCCAGCAGCTTAACGGGGCAGCCCCAGCATTTT

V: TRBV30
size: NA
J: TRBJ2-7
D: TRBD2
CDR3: CAWSAAGTIPGEQYF
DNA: TGTGCCTGGAGTGCTGCCGGGACTATCCCCGGCGAGCAGTACTTC

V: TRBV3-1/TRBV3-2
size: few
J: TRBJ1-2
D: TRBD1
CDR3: CASSPRWTGRRYYGYTF
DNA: TGTGCCAGCAGCCCACGATGGACAGGGCGGCGGTACTATGGCTACACCTTC

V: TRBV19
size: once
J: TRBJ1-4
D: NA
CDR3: CASRPLGAGDEKLFF
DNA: TGTGCCAGTAGGCCTCTGGGGGCAGGGGATGAAAAACTGTTTTTT

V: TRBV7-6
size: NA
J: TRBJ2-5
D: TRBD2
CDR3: CASSLSVPRGGGLETQYF
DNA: TGTGCCAGCAGCTTATCGGTCCCTCGGGGCGGGGGTCTAGAGACCCAGTACTTC

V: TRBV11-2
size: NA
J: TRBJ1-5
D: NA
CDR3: CASSLGTGSNQPQHF
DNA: TGTGCCAGCAGCTTAGGTACAGGTAGCAATCAGCCCCAGCATTTT

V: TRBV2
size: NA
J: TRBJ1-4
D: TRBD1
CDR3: CASSDRTGGGEKLFF
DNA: TGTGCCAGCAGTGACAGGACAGGGGGAGGAGAAAAACTGTTTTTT

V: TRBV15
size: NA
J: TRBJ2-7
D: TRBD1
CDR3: CATSGTPGQGIYEQYF
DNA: TGTGCCACCAGCGGTACCCCGGGACAGGGAATCTACGAGCAGTACTTC

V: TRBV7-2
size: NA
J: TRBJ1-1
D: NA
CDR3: CASGRGRNTEAFF
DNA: TGTGCCAGCGGAAGGGGGAGGAACACTGAAGCTTTCTTT

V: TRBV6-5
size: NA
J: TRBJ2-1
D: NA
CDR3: CATWSASYNEQFF
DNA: TGTGCCACGTGGAGCGCATCCTACAATGAGCAGTTCTTC

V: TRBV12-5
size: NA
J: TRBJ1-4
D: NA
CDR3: CASGLVVGVGEKLFF
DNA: TGTGCTAGTGGTTTGGTGGTAGGGGTAGGTGAAAAACTGTTTTTT

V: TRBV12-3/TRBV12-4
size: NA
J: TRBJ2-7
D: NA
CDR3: CASRATSHEQYF
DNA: TGTGCCAGCAGGGCCACCTCCCACGAGCAGTACTTC

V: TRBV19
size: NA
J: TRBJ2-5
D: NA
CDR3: CASSMLPGGRETQYF
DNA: TGTGCCAGTAGTATGCTCCCCGGGGGAAGAGAGACCCAGTACTTC

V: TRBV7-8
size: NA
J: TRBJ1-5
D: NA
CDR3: CASSLRNRESNQPQHF
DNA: TGTGCCAGCAGCTTAAGGAACAGGGAAAGCAATCAGCCCCAGCATTTT

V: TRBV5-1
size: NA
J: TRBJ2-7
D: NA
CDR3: CASSLSGSSYEQYF
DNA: TGCGCCAGCAGCTTGTCTGGGAGCTCCTACGAGCAGTACTTC

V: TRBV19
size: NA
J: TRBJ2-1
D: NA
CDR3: CASSILGGSDEQFF
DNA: TGTGCCAGTAGTATTTTAGGAGGGAGCGATGAGCAGTTCTTC

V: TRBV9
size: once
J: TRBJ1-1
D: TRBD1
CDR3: CASSGDSKEGEAFF
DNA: TGTGCCAGCAGCGGGGACAGCAAAGAGGGGGAAGCTTTCTTT

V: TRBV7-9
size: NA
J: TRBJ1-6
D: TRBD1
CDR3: CASSLGDSSYNSPLHF
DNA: TGTGCCAGCAGCTTAGGGGACAGCTCCTATAATTCACCCCTCCACTTT

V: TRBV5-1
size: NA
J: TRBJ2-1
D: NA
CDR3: CASSFLTTEQFF
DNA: TGCGCCAGCAGCTTTCTGACGACAGAGCAGTTCTTC

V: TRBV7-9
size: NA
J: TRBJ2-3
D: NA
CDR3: CASSRRGGMSTDTQYF
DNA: TGTGCCAGCAGCCGTCGAGGAGGGATGAGCACAGATACGCAGTATTTT

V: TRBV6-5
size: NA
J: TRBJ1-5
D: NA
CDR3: CASTEPYSNQPQHF
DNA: TGTGCCAGCACCGAACCCTATAGCAATCAGCCCCAGCATTTT

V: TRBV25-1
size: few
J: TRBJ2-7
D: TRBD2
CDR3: CASSDPGTSGSVREQYF
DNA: TGTGCCAGCAGTGACCCCGGGACTAGCGGGAGCGTCCGGGAGCAGTACTTC

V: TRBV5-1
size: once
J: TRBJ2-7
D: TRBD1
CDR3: CASSVKQGSYEQYF
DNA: TGCGCCAGCAGCGTCAAACAGGGGTCGTACGAGCAGTACTTC

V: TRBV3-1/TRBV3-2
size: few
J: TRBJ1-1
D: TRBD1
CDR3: CASSDREMNTEAFF
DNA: TGTGCCAGCAGCGACAGGGAAATGAACACTGAAGCTTTCTTT

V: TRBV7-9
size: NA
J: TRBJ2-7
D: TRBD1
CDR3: CASSLGDRGPLGLYEQYF
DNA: TGTGCCAGCAGCTTAGGGGACAGGGGCCCCTTGGGCCTCTACGAGCAGTACTTC

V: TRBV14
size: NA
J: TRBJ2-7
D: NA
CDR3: CASSPGLGTYEQYF
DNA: TGTGCCAGCAGCCCGGGACTTGGAACGTACGAGCAGTACTTC

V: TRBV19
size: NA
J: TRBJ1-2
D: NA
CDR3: CASTLGREYGYTF
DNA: TGTGCCAGTACCTTAGGGCGGGAGTATGGCTACACCTTC

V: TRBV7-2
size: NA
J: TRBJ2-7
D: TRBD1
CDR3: CASSRQQGSEYEQYF
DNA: TGTGCCAGCAGCCGTCAACAGGGGTCCGAGTACGAGCAGTACTTC

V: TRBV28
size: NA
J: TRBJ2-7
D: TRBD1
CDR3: CASSFMTGGSYEQYF
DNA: TGTGCCAGCAGTTTCATGACAGGGGGAAGCTACGAGCAGTACTTC

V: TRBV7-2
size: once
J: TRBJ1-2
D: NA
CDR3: CASSLVGGLGYTF
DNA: TGTGCCAGCAGCTTAGTCGGGGGGTTGGGCTACACCTTC

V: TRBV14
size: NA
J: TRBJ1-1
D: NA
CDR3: CASSQDLNTEAFF
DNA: TGTGCCAGCAGCCAAGACTTGAACACTGAAGCTTTCTTT

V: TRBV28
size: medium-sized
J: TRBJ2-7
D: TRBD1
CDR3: CASSSTRQGPHYEQYF
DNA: TGTGCCAGCAGTTCGACTCGACAGGGGCCACACTACGAGCAGTACTTC